These T cell receptor beta chains were read from a single sample in a study of T-cell reconstitution after alpha-beta-depleted transplantation in children. MiXCR, applied by TCRdb to the PCR reads, yields one record per CDR3 protein. This sample has fewer than 450,000 distinct CDR3 sequences; around 15% occur once, and the top ten carry about 41%. The source material was PBMCs, mostly from graft donor cells, sampled 360 days after TCRalphabeta/CD19-depleted stem cell transplant. These receptors originate from a male patient between 2 and 10 years old who had a stem cell transplant for acute lymphoblastic leukemia, so the T cells may come from the graft donor. Each CDR3 is given with its conserved first and last residue.

J | V | CDR3
TRBJ1-1 | TRBV7-2 | CASSPLVGVNTEAFF
TRBJ2-7 | TRBV20-1 | CSAEPGLAIYEQYF
TRBJ1-5 | TRBV28 | CASSFDRYNQPQHF
TRBJ1-1 | TRBV28 | CASSPLDRGPGTEAFF
TRBJ2-1 | TRBV12-3/TRBV12-4 | CASSYTGTSPRGQFF
TRBJ2-1 | TRBV3-1 | CASSHLIPVSSYNEQFF
TRBJ2-1 | TRBV27 | CASSPWAETFYNEQFF
TRBJ2-7 | TRBV29-1 | CSVVTWTGRATYEQYF
TRBJ1-2 | TRBV7-8 | CASSLALNYGYTF
TRBJ2-3 | TRBV20-1 | CSALRPTSSGVTDTQYF
TRBJ2-1 | TRBV10-3 | CAISGGTGWNEQFF
TRBJ2-4 | TRBV3-1 | CACCHGQEGLAKNIQYF